This TCR beta chain was profiled in a study of blood T cell repertoires in COVID-19. The wider study: Samples came from the United States, Italy and Spain, spanning acute and convalescent COVID-19. Nucleic acid was either cDNA or gDNA, and it came from T cells, B-cell-depleted T cells, or PBMCs.

The CDR3 totals 15 residues. Unmatched junction bases numbered 12, after V lost 8 bases and J lost 7 bases. Germline values: CDR1 MDHEN, CDR2 SYDVKM. Participant-reported clinical history was the basis for cohort assignment. Either two negative PCRs, clearance, or symptom resolution qualified Cohort 3 donors as recovered. The protocol was immunoSEQ multiplex PCR, while the TCRdb copy is restricted to in-frame clones and leaves out a portion. This table has over 250,000 clones, more than 80% appearing once. The chain joins TRBV28 to TRBJ2-2, with 8 bases lining up with TRBD2. The sequence was collected from a woman under 30 who had recovered from COVID-19. The sample consisted of PBMCs or T cells enriched from blood (not recorded which). The CDR3 DNA reads as TGTGCCAGCGGTTCGGGGCTAGCGGGTGGCGGGGAGCTGTTTTTT. Residues: CASGSGLAGGGELFF.